This passage covers 11 T cell receptor beta chains from one sample sequenced in a study of T-cell reconstitution after alpha-beta-depleted transplantation in children. As it was prepared, the TCRbeta library received unique molecular identifiers. TCRdb used MiXCR to reprocess the PCR reads, holding one entry per CDR3 protein. The table lists fewer than 120,000 distinct CDR3 sequences, around 10% of them singletons, with about 7.3% in the top ten. The material sequenced was PBMCs from the stem cell graft donor, taken from the stem cell graft. Every receptor here comes from a human donor who donated a stem cell graft to a child with acute lymphoblastic leukemia.

Turning to this clonotype: A much larger clone sits a single nucleotide away, making a read error possible. The CDR3 here is CASSLFTAGGHETQYF. The CDR3 DNA follows: TGCGCCAGCAGCTTGTTCACGGCAGGGGGCCATGAGACCCAGTACTTC. The chain carries TRBV5-1 and TRBJ2-5, with TRBD1 identical over 8 bases. V shed 1 base, J shed 5 bases, and the junction held 10 bases outside the gene matches. CDR1 SGHRS and CDR2 YFSETQ come from the germline V gene. There are 16 residues in the CDR3.

This chain joins TRBV2 and TRBJ2-1, with 9 bases matching TRBD2. CDR1 and CDR2 from the germline V gene are SNHLY and FYNNEI. The CDR3 extends over 14 amino acids. The J segment lost 6 bases and the V segment lost 3 bases, leaving 3 bases of the junction unmatched. CDR3 nucleotide sequence: TGTGCCAGCAGTGAGGATAGCGGGAGCAATGAGCAGTTCTTC. It is translated as CASSEDSGSNEQFF.

The table lists this clonotype with many counts. The chain links TRBV20-1 to TRBJ1-4; the D gene is possibly TRBD1 (6 bases). Germline CDR1 DFQATT, CDR2 SNEGSKA (reference sequence). There are 15 residues in the CDR3. V shed 3 bases and J shed 4 bases, with 15 bases lying between them. The CDR3: CSASPGEGGNEKLFF. The CDR3 DNA reads as TGCAGTGCTAGCCCCGGGGAGGGGGGTAATGAAAAACTGTTTTTT.

This clonotype was picked up many times. The chain joins TRBV6-5 to TRBJ2-6; D not resolved. The CDR3 loop spans 15 amino acids. Trimming removed 6 bases from V and 1 base from J, with 10 bases in between. Germline CDR1 and CDR2: MNHEY and SVGAGI. The CDR3 sequence: CASSPAPSGANVLTF. In nucleotides, the CDR3 is TGTGCCAGCAGCCCCGCCCCATCTGGGGCCAACGTCCTGACTTTC.

CDR3 sequence (DNA): TGTGCCTGGAGGGAGCCGGGACACGAGACCCTGAGCTCTGGAAACACCATATATTTT. This gives the protein CAWREPGHETLSSGNTIYF. V is TRBV30 and J is TRBJ1-3; D might be TRBD1 (6 bases). V was shortened by 3 bases and J by 0 bases, with 24 bases between the two germline ends. CDR1 is GTSNPN, CDR2 SVGIG, per germline (reference sequence). This CDR3 has 19 amino acids.

This clonotype was recorded at least ten times. The chain joins TRBV7-2 to TRBJ1-5, with D hard to call. The CDR3 spans 17 residues. V was clipped by 5 bases and J by 4 bases, with 21 bases between them. Germline V gene sequence: CDR1 SGHTA, CDR2 FQGNSA. The CDR3 region is CASSPSHASLGNQPQHF. CDR3 coding DNA: TGTGCCAGCAGCCCGTCCCATGCCTCACTGGGGAATCAGCCCCAGCATTTT.

This clonotype was picked up many times. The chain is built from TRBV20-1 and TRBJ2-1; D ambiguous. Germline loops: CDR1 DFQATT, CDR2 SNEGSKA (reference sequence). This CDR3 comprises 18 residues. Trimming stripped 4 bases from V and 0 bases from J, with 22 bases between. The CDR3: CSATALTADDYSYNEQFF. Here the CDR3 DNA reads TGCAGTGCTACTGCTTTGACTGCAGACGATTACTCCTACAATGAGCAGTTCTTC.

The CDR3 DNA reads as TGTGCCAGCAGCTTCGATTTGACTGGAAACACCATATATTTT. Protein: CASSFDLTGNTIYF. The chain is built from TRBV7-9 and TRBJ1-3; D gene unclear. This CDR3 has 14 residues. Trimming stripped 3 bases from V and 2 bases from J, with 8 bases between. Germline lookup yields CDR1 SEHNR and CDR2 FQNEAQ (reference sequence).

This clonotype came up many times. The rearrangement links TRBV7-2 to TRBJ2-3; 8 bases align to TRBD2. J lost 3 bases, V lost 2 bases, and 7 bases had no gene match. Germline lookup yields CDR1 SGHTA and CDR2 FQGNSA. The CDR3 has 16 residues. The CDR3 spells CASSLQAGVGTDTQYF. CDR3 sequence (DNA): TGTGCCAGCAGCTTACAAGCGGGAGTAGGAACAGATACGCAGTATTTT.

This clonotype has at least ten counts. V usage is TRBV20-1 and J usage is TRBJ2-1; 9 bases match TRBD2. Germline CDR1 is DFQATT and CDR2 is SNEGSKA (reference sequence). The V gene end was trimmed by 1 base and the J gene end by 9 bases; junction bases not matched to a gene: 7. The CDR3 has 14 amino acids. The CDR3 coding sequence is TGCAGTGCTAGAGGTAGCGGGAGACAGGGTGAGCAGTTCTTC. It translates to CSARGSGRQGEQFF.

This clonotype has at least ten counts. The chain uses TRBV5-6 and TRBJ2-7; D remains unclear. The CDR3 contains 14 residues. V was clipped by 2 bases and J by 6 bases, with 15 bases between them. The V gene's germline CDR1 is SGHDT and CDR2 YYEEEE. The CDR3 sequence: CASSFSRAQSEQYF. As DNA, the CDR3 is TGTGCCAGCAGCTTTAGCAGAGCACAGAGCGAGCAGTACTTC.